A selection of T cell receptor beta chains follows, all from one sample in a study of long-term antiretroviral therapy in people with HIV. Sequencing used immunoSEQ multiplex PCR; TCRdb keeps in-frame clones, though not all of them. The table shows 38,000 or so clones, with 80% to 85% occurring only once. The material was unsorted PBMCs, obtained 1.5 years after starting antiretroviral therapy. These receptor sequences come from a man younger than 35 with HIV. CDR3s include the opening cysteine and the closing phenylalanine or tryptophan. D genes are given only for firm matches. Expanded clones are given a class, and other clones once, few, many or no size at all.

.	.	TRBJ1-2	TRBV6-6	CASSDPSGPNYGYTF	TGTGCCAGCAGTGACCCTTCGGGGCCGAACTATGGCTACACCTTC
.	.	TRBJ1-1	TRBV6-1	CASSEAVITEAFF	TGTGCCAGCAGTGAAGCGGTAATAACTGAAGCTTTCTTT
.	.	TRBJ2-1	TRBV30	CAWTTRGDLEFF	TGTGCCTGGACCACCCGCGGAGATTTGGAGTTCTTC
.	.	TRBJ1-5	TRBV30	CAWSGMPQRGISNQPQHF	TGTGCCTGGAGCGGGATGCCTCAACGGGGAATTAGCAATCAGCCCCAGCATTTT
TRBD1	.	TRBJ1-1	TRBV27	CASSLRTGVRKDEAFF	TGTGCCAGCAGTCTCCGGACAGGGGTAAGAAAAGATGAAGCTTTCTTT
TRBD1	.	TRBJ2-5	TRBV5-6	CASSQGDRAGETQYF	TGTGCCAGCAGCCAAGGGGACAGGGCGGGGGAGACCCAGTACTTC
.	once	TRBJ2-1	TRBV27	CASTTTGRSYNEQFF	TGTGCCAGCACCACGACAGGGAGGTCCTACAATGAGCAGTTCTTC
.	medium-sized	TRBJ2-4	TRBV6-1	CASRTVLKNIQYF	TGTGCCAGCCGGACAGTACTCAAAAACATTCAGTACTTC
.	.	TRBJ2-7	TRBV29-1	CSVVNSYEQYF	TGCAGCGTTGTCAACTCCTACGAGCAGTACTTC
.	.	TRBJ2-7	TRBV30	CAWNAGSTPSYEQYF	TGTGCCTGGAACGCCGGGAGCACCCCCTCCTACGAGCAGTACTTC
.	.	TRBJ1-1	TRBV2	CASSEWASNTEAFF	TGTGCCAGCAGTGAATGGGCTTCGAACACTGAAGCTTTCTTT
.	.	TRBJ1-1	TRBV6-6	CASSYSGWANTEAFF	TGTGCCAGCAGTTACTCAGGCTGGGCGAACACTGAAGCTTTCTTT
TRBD1	.	TRBJ2-7	TRBV5-8	CASSLRTGQGANEQYF	TGTGCCAGCAGCTTGAGGACGGGACAGGGGGCGAACGAGCAGTACTTC
TRBD1	.	TRBJ1-2	TRBV10-3	CAISNGPGQGTTNYGYTF	TGTGCCATCAGTAATGGACCGGGACAGGGGACTACTAACTATGGCTACACCTTC
.	.	TRBJ2-4	TRBV30	CAWSVGGGGNIQYF	TGTGCCTGGAGTGTAGGGGGAGGGGGAAACATTCAGTACTTC
.	few	TRBJ1-5	TRBV10-3	CAISEYSNQPQHF	TGTGCCATCAGCGAATATAGCAATCAGCCCCAGCATTTT
TRBD2	.	TRBJ2-5	TRBV7-2	CASSRAGEETQYF	TGTGCCAGCAGCCGAGCGGGAGAAGAGACCCAGTACTTC